This T cell receptor beta chain was sequenced in a study of blood T cell repertoires in COVID-19. Clones were sequenced by immunoSEQ multiplex PCR, and TCRdb holds only the in-frame ones, with some missing. The top ten hold about 13% of the sample, which has about 220,000 clones, 65% to 85% seen once. This clone is a singleton in its sample. The trim removed 4 bases at V and 4 bases at J, leaving 3 bases unmatched. This CDR3 is built from 14 residues. The V gene's germline CDR1 is SGHRS and CDR2 YFSETQ. Sequencing was performed on peripheral blood. This clonotype was sampled from a human donor in a cohort sampled during active COVID-19. This chain links TRBV5-1 with TRBJ2-5; TRBD1 matches at 11 bases. CDR3 nucleotide sequence: TGCGCCAGCAGCGTGGGACAGGGGGGAGAGACCCAGTACTTC. Its protein product is CASSVGQGGETQYF.